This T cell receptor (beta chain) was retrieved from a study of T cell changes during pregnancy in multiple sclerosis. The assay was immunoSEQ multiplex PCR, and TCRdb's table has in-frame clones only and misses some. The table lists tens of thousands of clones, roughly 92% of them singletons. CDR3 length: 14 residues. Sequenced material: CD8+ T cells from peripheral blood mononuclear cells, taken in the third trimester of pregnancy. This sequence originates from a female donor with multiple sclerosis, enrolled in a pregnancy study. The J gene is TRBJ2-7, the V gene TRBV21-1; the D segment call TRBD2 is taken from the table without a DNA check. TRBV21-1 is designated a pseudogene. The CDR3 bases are TGTGCCAGCAGCAAAGAGGAGGCGGCCTACGAGCAGTACTTC. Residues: CASSKEEAAYEQYF.